The present T cell receptor beta chain was sequenced within a study of chemoradiotherapy in HPV16-positive cancers. Study information: A couple of HPV16-positive patients' cells yielded candidate HPV-specific clones and common motifs. Study-wide points: Non-HPV-specific T cells did not expand in tumors during treatment, whereas candidate HPV-specific clones and E7-related motifs did. Better recurrence-free survival went with HPV-responsive T-cell expansion in HPV16-positive patients.

Generated by immunoSEQ multiplex PCR, the TCRdb table keeps only in-frame clones and is missing some. The sample lists roughly 8,400 clones, roughly 71% occurring once. The germline CDR1 and CDR2 sequences are SGDLS and YYNGEE. The CDR3 runs 16 residues. With 0 bases removed from V and 0 bases from J, the gap between germline ends came to 10 bases. Worth noting for this clone: The antigen remains undetermined.

Samples were taken several times over chemoradiotherapy. Sequenced material: tumor tissue, taken from a patient who underwent chemoradiotherapy. V and J are TRBV9 and TRBJ2-1; D not resolved. The source of this sequence is a human donor with HPV-associated anogenital cancer. In DNA form, the CDR3 reads TGTGCCAGCAGCGTAGGGGCGGAAAGCTCCTACAATGAGCAGTTCTTC. Translated, it gives CASSVGAESSYNEQFF.